The T cell receptor (beta chain) described here comes from a study of T-cell memory formation after mild COVID-19. Study conclusions and caveats: Clones from the second wave (peaking day 37) had unconfirmed SARS-CoV-2 specificity.

TCRdb analysed the 5' RACE reads with MiXCR anew, one entry per CDR3 protein. The sample lists roughly 480,000 distinct CDR3 sequences, 20% to 30% occurring once. Germline CDR1 and CDR2: DFQATT and SNEGSKA (reference sequence). V lost 6 bases, J lost 5 bases, and 2 bases lay in between. The CDR3 contains 8 residues. For this clonotype: Its target is not known.

This chain links TRBV20-1 with TRBJ2-7, with unresolved D. The sequenced material came from PBMCs or a T cell subset sorted from them (not recorded which). The clonotype comes from an adult woman who had mild COVID-19 (a few samples of this study predate the infection). Cell type and time point are not known. CDR3 region: CSADEQYF. CDR3 nucleotides: TGCAGTGCCGACGAGCAGTACTTC.